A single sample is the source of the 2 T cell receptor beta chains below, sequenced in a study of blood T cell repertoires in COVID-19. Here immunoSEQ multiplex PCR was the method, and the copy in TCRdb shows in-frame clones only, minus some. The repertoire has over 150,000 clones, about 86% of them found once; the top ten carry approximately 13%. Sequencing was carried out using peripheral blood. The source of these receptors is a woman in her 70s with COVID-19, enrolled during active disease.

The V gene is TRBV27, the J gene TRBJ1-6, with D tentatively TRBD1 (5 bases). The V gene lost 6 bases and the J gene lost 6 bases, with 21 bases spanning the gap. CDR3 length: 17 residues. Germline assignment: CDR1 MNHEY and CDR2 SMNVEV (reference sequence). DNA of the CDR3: TGTGCCAGCAGGGCGGAGGGACCCGGAACGATTAATTCACCCCTCCACTTT. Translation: CASRAEGPGTINSPLHF.

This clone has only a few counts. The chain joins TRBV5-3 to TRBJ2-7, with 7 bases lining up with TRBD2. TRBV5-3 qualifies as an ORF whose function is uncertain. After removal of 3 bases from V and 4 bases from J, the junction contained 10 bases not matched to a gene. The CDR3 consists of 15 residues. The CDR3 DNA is TGTGCCAGAAGCTGCCACGGGACGGGAGGTTACGAGCAGTACTTC. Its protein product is CARSCHGTGGYEQYF.